Detailed here is one T cell receptor beta chain. Its antigen is unknown. At one end, the junction sequence differs from germline, possibly due to a read error. The CDR3 measures 19 amino acids from cysteine to phenylalanine. Of all the DNA, just the CDR3 is kept, 57 bases in frame from base 1. From a lookup of the germline V gene, CDR1 and CDR2 are SGHAT and FQNNGV. Libraries were prepared through the immunoSEQ multiplex PCR assay. TCRdb provides this immuneACCESS table in a form limited to in-frame rearrangements. Some clones are lacking; in checked studies, under half of them reflect an unresolved V gene, and why the rest are absent is not known. The sample data list under 450,000 clones, and roughly 90% of these were observed just once. The ten biggest clones cover around 6.4% of the sample. This sample is drawn from a study of control samples from healthy donors and cancer patients (dated by TCRdb to about 2020).

This receptor chain uses TRBV11-2 and TRBJ1-6; tentative D gene TRBD1, with 6 bases matching. This clonotype originated in a man aged 40-55 years with head and neck cancer. Sequenced sample: PBMCs. For the CDR3, the sequence is CASSLGLAGDFSYNSLLHF. The nucleotides are TGTGCCAGCAGCTTAGGTTTGGCAGGGGATTTCTCCTATAATTCACTCCTCCACTTT. The CDR3 plus the reference TRBV11-2 and TRBJ1-6 genes for the other parts give the full variable domain: EAGVAQSPRYKIIEKRQSVAFWCNPISGHATLYWYQQILGQGPKLLIQFQNNGVVDDSQLPKDRFSAERLKGVDSTLKIQPAKLEDSAVYLCASSLGLAGDFSYNSLLHFGNGTRLTVT.